This T cell receptor beta chain was recovered during a study of CXCR3-negative and CXCR3-positive naive CD8 T cells. Triplicate approximately 270,000-cell sorts were made of each CD8+ T cell subset. Findings and caveats of the study: TRB CDR3s of CXCR3-positive naive cells were more hydrophobic than those of CXCR3-negative naive cells.

Germline V gene data show CDR1 as SGHTA and CDR2 as FQGNSA. This CDR3 spans 18 amino acids. The authors made the TRB cDNA libraries by 5' RACE using UMI labels. TCRdb reanalyzed the 5' RACE reads and collapses them to one entry per CDR3 protein, without DNA. The listing contains some 6,000 distinct CDR3 sequences. In terms of frequency, this clonotype is medium-sized (0.01 to 0.1%). The antigen remains undetermined. This sequence joins TRBV7-2 and TRBJ1-2; the TCRdb D gene call, TRBD1, has no DNA to confirm it. Sequenced sample: naive CXCR3- CD8+ T cells from blood. This sample's subset: CD45RO-CCR7+CD27+CD95- naive CD8+ T cells lacking CXCR3 (TNR3-). The receptor comes from a human donor in good health. Some clones in this sample may be carry-over from other donors' samples. The CDR3 protein is CASSLSSGTGGWNYGYTF.